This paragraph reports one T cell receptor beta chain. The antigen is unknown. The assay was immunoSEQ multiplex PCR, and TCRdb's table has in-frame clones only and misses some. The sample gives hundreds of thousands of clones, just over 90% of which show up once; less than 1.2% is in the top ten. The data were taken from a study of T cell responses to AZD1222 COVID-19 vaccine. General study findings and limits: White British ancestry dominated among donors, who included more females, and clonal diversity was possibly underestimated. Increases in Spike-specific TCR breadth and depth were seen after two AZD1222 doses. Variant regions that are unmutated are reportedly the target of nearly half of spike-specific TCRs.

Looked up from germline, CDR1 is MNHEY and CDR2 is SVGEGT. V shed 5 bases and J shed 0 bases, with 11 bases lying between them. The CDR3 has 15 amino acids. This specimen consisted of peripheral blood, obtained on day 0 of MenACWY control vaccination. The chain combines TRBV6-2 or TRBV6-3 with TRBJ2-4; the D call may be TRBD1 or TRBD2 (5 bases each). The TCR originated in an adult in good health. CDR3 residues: CASSGTNQAKNIQYF. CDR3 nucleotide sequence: TGTGCCAGCAGTGGGACCAACCAAGCCAAAAACATTCAGTACTTC.